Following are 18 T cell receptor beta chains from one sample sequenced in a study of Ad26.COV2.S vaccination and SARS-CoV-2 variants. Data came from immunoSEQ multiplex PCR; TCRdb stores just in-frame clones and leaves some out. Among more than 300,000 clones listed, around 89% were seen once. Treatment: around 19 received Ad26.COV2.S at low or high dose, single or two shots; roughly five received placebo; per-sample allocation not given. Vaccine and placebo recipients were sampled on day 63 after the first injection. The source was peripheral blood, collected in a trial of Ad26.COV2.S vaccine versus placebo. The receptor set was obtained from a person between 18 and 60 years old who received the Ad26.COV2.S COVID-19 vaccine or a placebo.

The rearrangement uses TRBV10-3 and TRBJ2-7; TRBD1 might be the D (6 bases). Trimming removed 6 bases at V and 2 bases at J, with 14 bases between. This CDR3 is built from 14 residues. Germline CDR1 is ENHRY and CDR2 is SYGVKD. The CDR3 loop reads CAIRLTGSTYEQYF. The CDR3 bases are TGTGCCATCAGACTGACAGGTTCTACCTACGAGCAGTACTTC.

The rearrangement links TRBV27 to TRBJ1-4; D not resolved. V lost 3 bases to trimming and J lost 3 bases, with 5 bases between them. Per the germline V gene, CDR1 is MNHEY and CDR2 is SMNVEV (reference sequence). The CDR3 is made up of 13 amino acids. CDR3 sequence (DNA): TGTGCCAGCAGTTTTACAGCTAATGAAAAACTGTTTTTT. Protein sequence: CASSFTANEKLFF.

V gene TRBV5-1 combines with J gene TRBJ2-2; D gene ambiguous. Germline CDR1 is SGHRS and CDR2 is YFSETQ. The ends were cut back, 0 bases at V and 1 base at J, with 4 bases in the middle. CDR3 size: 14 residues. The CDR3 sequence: CASSLDRNTGELFF. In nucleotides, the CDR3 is TGCGCCAGCAGCTTGGACAGGAACACCGGGGAGCTGTTTTTT.

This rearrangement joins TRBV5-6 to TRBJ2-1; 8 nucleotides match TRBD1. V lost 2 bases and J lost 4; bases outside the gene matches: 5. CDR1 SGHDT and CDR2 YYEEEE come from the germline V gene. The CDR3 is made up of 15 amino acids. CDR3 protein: CASSFSTGGYNEQFF. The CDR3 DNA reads TGTGCCAGCAGCTTCTCTACAGGGGGGTACAATGAGCAGTTCTTC.

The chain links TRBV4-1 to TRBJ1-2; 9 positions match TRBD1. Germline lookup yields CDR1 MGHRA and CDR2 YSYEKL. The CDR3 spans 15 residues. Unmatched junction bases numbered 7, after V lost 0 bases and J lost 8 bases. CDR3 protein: CASSQETGGIGGYTF. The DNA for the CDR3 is TGCGCCAGCAGCCAAGAAACAGGGGGCATAGGCGGCTACACCTTC.

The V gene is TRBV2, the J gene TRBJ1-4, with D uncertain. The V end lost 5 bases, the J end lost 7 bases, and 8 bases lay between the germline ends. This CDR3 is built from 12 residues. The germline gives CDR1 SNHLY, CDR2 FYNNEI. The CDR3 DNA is TGTGCCAGCAGTCGCCAATCTGAAAAACTGTTTTTT. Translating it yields CASSRQSEKLFF.

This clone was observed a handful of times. The CDR3: CASQTPGSYGYTF. CDR3 bases: TGTGCCAGCCAAACCCCTGGGAGCTATGGCTACACCTTC. The V gene is TRBV18, the J gene TRBJ1-2; no clear D gene. Germline V gene sequence: CDR1 KGHSH, CDR2 LQKENI. V shed 8 bases and J shed 4 bases, with 14 bases lying between them. The length of the CDR3 is 13 residues.

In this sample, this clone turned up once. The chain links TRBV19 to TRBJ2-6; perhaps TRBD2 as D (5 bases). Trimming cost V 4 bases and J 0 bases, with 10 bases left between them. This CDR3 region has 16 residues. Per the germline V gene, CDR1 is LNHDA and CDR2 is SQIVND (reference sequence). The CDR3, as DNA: TGTGCCAGTAGTAAACTTGGACTCTCTGGGGCCAACGTCCTGACTTTC. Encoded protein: CASSKLGLSGANVLTF.

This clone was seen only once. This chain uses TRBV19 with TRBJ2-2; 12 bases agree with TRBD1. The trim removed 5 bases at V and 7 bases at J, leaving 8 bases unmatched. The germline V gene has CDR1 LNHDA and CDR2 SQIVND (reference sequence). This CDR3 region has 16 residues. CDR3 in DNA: TGTGCCAGTAGTCCCGGGACAGGGGGCGATATCGGGGAGCTGTTTTTT. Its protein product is CASSPGTGGDIGELFF.

The CDR3 here is CASSLVSGTNQPQHF. For the CDR3, the DNA is TGTGCCAGCAGCTTAGTCTCGGGTACCAATCAGCCCCAGCATTTT. J is TRBJ1-5 and V is TRBV11-2; D is uncertain. The CDR3 contains 15 residues. Germline CDR1 reads SGHAT; CDR2 reads FQNNGV. Deletions cut 1 base from V and 3 bases from J, with 10 bases between.

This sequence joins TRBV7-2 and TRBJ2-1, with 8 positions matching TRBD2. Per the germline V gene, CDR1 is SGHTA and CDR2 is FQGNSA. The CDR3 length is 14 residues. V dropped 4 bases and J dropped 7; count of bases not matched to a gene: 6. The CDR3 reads CASSSIPGGNEQFF. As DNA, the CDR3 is TGTGCCAGCAGCTCAATCCCGGGGGGGAATGAGCAGTTCTTC. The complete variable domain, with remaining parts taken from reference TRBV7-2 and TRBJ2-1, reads GAGVSQSPSNKVTEKGKDVELRCDPISGHTALYWYRQSLGQGLEFLIYFQGNSAPDKSGLPSDRFSAERTGGSVSTLTIQRTQQEDSAVYLCASSSIPGGNEQFFGPGTRLTVL.

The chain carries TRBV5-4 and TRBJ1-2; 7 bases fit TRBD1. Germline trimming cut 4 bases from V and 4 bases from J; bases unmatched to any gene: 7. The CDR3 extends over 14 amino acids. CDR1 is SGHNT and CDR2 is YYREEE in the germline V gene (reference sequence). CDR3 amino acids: CASSRDSHSYGYTF. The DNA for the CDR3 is TGTGCCAGCAGCCGGGACAGCCACTCCTATGGCTACACCTTC.

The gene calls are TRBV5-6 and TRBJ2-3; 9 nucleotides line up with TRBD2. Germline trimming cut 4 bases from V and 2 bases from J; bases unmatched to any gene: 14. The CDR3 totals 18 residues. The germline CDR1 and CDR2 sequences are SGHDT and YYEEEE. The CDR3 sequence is CASSLLTTTSGVTDTQYF. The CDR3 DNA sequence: TGTGCCAGCAGCCTCCTCACCACGACTAGCGGTGTCACAGATACGCAGTATTTT.

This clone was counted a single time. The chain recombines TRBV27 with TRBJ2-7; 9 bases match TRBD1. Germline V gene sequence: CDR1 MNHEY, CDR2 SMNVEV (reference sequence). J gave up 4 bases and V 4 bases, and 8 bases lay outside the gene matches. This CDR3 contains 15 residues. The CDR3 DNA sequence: TGTGCCAGCAGTTCAGACACAGGGGGCAGGTACGAGCAGTACTTC. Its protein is CASSSDTGGRYEQYF.

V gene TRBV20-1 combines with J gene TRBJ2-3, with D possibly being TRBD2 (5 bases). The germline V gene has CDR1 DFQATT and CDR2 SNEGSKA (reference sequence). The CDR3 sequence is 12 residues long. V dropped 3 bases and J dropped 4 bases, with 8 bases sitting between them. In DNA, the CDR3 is TGCAGTGCTAGTGGGAGCGCAGATACGCAGTATTTT. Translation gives CSASGSADTQYF.

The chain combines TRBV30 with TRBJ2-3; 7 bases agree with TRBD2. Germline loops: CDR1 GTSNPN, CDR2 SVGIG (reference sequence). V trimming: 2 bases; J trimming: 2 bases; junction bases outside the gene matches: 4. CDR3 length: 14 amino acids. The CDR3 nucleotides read TGTGCCTGGAGTACGGGGACTAACACAGATACGCAGTATTTT. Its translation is CAWSTGTNTDTQYF.

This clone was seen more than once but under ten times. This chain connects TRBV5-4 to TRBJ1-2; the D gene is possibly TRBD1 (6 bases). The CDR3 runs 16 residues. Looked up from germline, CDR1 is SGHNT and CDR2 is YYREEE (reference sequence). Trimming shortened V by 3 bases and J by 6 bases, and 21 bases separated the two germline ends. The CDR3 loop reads CASSSTGLGRGDGYTF. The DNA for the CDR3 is TGTGCCAGCAGCTCCACCGGACTGGGCAGGGGAGATGGCTACACCTTC.

This CDR3 is CASSQYNEQFF. The CDR3 DNA is TGTGCCAGCAGTCAATACAATGAGCAGTTCTTC. The chain employs TRBV6-2 or TRBV6-3 and TRBJ2-1; D gene unclear. The V end lost 5 bases, the J end lost 4 bases, and 3 bases lay between the germline ends. Germline V gene lookup returns CDR1 MNHEY and CDR2 SVGEGT. The CDR3 runs to 11 residues.